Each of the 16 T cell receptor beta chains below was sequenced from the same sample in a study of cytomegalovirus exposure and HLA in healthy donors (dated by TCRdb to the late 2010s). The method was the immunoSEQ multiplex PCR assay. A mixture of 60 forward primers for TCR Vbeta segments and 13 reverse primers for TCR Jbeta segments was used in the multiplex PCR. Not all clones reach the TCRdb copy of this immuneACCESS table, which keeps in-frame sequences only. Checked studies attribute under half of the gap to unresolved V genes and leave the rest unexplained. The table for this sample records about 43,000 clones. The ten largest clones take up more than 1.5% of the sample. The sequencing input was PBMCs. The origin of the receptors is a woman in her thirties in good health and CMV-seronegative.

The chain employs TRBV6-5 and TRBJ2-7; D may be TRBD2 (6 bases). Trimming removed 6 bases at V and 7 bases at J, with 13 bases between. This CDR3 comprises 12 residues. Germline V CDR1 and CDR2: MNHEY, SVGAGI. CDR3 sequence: CASSRHGREQYF. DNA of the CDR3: TGTGCCAGCAGCCGCCACGGGAGAGAGCAGTACTTC.

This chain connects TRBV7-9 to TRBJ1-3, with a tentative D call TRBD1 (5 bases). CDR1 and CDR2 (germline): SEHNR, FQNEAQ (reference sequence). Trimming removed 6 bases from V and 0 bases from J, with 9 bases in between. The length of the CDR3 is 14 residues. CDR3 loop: CASSTGTSGNTIYF. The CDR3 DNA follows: TGTGCCAGCAGTACAGGAACCTCTGGAAACACCATATATTTT.

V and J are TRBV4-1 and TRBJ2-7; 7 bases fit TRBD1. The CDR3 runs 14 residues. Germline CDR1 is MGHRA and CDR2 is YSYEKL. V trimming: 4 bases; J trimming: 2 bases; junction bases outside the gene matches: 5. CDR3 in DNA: TGCGCCAGCAGCCGGACCGGGACAGCCTACGAGCAGTACTTC. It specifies CASSRTGTAYEQYF.

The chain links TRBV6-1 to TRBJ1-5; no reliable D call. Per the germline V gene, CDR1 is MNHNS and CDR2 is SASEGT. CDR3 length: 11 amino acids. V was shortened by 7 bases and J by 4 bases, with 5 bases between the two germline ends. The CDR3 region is CASTNNQPQHF. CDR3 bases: TGTGCCAGCACTAATAATCAGCCCCAGCATTTT.

CDR3 amino acids: CSVGSGAYNEQFF. Here the CDR3 DNA reads TGCAGCGTTGGTAGCGGGGCATACAATGAGCAGTTCTTC. The chain recombines TRBV29-1 with TRBJ2-1; 8 bases fit TRBD2. The CDR3 has 13 residues. Germline V gene sequence: CDR1 SQVTM, CDR2 ANQGSEA. The V segment lost 4 bases and the J segment 4 bases; nucleotides outside the gene matches: 3.

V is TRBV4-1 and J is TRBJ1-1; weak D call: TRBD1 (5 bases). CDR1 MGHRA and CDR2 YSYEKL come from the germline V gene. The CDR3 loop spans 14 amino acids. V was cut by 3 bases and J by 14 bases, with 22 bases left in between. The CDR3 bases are TGCGCCAGCAGCCATCTCGGGGGAGCCGGGGCTGGGTTCTTT. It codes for CASSHLGGAGAGFF.

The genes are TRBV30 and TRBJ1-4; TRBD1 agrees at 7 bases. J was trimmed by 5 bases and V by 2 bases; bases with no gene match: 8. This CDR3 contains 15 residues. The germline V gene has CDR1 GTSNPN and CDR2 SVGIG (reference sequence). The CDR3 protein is CAWSRVGRGNEKLFF. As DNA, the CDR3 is TGTGCCTGGAGTCGGGTGGGCAGGGGGAATGAAAAACTGTTTTTT.

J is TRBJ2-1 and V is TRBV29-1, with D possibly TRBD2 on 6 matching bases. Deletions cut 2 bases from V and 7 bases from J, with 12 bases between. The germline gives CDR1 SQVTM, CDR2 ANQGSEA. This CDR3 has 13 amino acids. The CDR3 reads CSVEPSGGNEQFF. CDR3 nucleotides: TGCAGCGTTGAACCAAGCGGAGGGAATGAGCAGTTCTTC.

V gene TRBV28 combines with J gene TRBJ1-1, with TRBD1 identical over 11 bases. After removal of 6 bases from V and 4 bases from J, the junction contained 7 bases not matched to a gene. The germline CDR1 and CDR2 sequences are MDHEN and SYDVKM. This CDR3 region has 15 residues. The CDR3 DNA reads TGTGCCAGCAGACCCCAGGGACAGGGGGGCACTGAAGCTTTCTTT. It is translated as CASRPQGQGGTEAFF. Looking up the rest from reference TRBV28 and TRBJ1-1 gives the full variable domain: DVKVTQSSRYLVKRTGEKVFLECVQDMDHENMFWYRQDPGLGLRLIYFSYDVKMKEKGDIPEGYSVSREKKERFSLILESASTNQTSMYLCASRPQGQGGTEAFFGQGTRLTVV.

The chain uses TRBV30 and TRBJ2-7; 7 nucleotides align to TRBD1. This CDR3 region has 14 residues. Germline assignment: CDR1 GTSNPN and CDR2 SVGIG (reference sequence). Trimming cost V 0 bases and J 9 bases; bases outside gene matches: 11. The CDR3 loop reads CAWSVSGRGTVQYF. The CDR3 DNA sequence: TGTGCCTGGAGTGTATCCGGCAGGGGGACGGTGCAGTACTTC.

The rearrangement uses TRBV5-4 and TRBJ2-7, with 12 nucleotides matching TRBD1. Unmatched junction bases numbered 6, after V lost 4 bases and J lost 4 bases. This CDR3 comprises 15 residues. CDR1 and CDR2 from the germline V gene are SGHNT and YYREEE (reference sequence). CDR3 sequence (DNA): TGTGCCAGCAGCCTAGGGACAGGGGGCAGGTACGAGCAGTACTTC. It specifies CASSLGTGGRYEQYF.

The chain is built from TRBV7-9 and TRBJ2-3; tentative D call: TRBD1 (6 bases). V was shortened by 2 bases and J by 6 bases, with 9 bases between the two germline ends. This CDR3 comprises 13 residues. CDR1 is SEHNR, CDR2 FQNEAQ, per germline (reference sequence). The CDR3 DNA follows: TGTGCCAGCAGCTTAACAGGGTTCGATACGCAGTATTTT. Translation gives CASSLTGFDTQYF.

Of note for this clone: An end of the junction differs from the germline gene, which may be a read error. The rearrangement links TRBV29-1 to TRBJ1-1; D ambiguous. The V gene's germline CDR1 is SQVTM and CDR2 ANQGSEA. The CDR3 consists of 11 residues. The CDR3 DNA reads TGCAGCGTTGAAGGAGGGTCTGAAGATTTCTTT. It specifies CSVEGGSEDFF.

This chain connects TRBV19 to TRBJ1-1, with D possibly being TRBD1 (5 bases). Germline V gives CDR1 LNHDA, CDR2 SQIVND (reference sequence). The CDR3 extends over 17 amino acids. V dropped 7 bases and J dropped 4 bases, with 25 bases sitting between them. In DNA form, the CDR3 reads TGTGCCAGTACCCTGGGGGGACGGGTAATGTCGAGCACTGAAGCTTTCTTT. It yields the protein CASTLGGRVMSSTEAFF. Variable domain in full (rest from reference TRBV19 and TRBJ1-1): DGGITQSPKYLFRKEGQNVTLSCEQNLNHDAMYWYRQDPGQGLRLIYYSQIVNDFQKGDIAEGYSVSREKKESFPLTVTSAQKNPTAFYLCASTLGGRVMSSTEAFFGQGTRLTVV.

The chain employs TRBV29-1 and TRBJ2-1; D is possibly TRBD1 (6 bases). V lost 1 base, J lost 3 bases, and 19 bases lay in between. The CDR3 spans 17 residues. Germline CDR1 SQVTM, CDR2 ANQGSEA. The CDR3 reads CSVEGLPQGLDYNEQFF. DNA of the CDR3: TGCAGCGTTGAAGGGTTGCCACAGGGTCTTGACTACAATGAGCAGTTCTTC.

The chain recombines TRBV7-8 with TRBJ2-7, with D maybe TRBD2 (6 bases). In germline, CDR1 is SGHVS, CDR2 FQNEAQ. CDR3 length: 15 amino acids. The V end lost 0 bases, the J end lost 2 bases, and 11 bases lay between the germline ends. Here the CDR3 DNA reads TGTGCCAGCAGCTTAGCGCGGGACTCAGCCTACGAGCAGTACTTC. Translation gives CASSLARDSAYEQYF.